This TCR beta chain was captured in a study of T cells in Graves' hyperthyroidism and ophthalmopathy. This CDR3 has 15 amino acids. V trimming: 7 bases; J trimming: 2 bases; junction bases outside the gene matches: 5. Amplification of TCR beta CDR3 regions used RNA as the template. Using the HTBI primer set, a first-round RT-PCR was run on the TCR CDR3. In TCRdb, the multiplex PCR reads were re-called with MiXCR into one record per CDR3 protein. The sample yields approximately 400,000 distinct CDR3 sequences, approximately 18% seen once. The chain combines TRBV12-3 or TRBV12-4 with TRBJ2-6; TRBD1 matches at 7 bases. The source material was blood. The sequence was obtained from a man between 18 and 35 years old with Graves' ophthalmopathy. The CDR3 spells CASTSQGAGANVLTF. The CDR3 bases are TGTGCCAGCACTTCCCAGGGGGCTGGGGCCAACGTCCTGACTTTC.